A single sample gave rise to the 29 T cell receptor beta chains below, sequenced in a study of blood T cell repertoires in COVID-19. Sequencing used immunoSEQ multiplex PCR; TCRdb keeps in-frame clones, though not all of them. This sample has 150,000 to 200,000 clones, with 65% to 90% found just once. Specimen: peripheral blood. These receptors all stem from a human donor in a cohort sampled during active COVID-19.

Notes on this clone: This same CDR3 is encoded by further DNA sequences in the sample. This chain joins TRBV6-1 and TRBJ2-4; D not resolved. The CDR3 has 15 amino acids. Trimming removed 0 bases from V and 0 bases from J, with 6 bases in between. Germline assignment: CDR1 MNHNS and CDR2 SASEGT. CDR3 DNA: TGTGCCAGCAGTGAAGCTGAACTAGCCAAAAACATTCAGTACTTC. Translated: CASSEAELAKNIQYF.

The chain employs TRBV5-5 and TRBJ1-6; weak D call: TRBD1 (6 bases). Germline CDR1 and CDR2: SGHKS and YYEKEE (reference sequence). This CDR3 comprises 16 residues. V was pared by 1 base and J by 7 bases, with 15 bases between. CDR3 loop: CASSLSRGAQNSPLHF. The CDR3 DNA reads as TGTGCCAGCAGCTTGTCCCGGGGGGCGCAAAATTCACCCCTCCACTTT.

The chain has TRBV7-2 and TRBJ2-2; TRBD1 agrees at 8 bases. This CDR3 is 16 amino acids long. CDR1 is SGHTA, CDR2 FQGNSA, per germline. The V segment lost 1 base and the J segment 4 bases; nucleotides outside the gene matches: 5. The CDR3 sequence: CASSLGQGRGTGELFF. CDR3 nucleotide sequence: TGTGCCAGCAGCTTAGGACAGGGGCGGGGCACCGGGGAGCTGTTTTTT.

The chain uses TRBV6-4 and TRBJ2-7; D is possibly TRBD1 (6 bases). V lost 2 bases and J lost 0, with 11 bases in between. This CDR3 is 15 amino acids long. Germline assignment: CDR1 MRHNA and CDR2 SNTAGT. The chain's CDR3 is CASSDKGTISYEQYF. CDR3 DNA sequence: TGTGCCAGCAGTGACAAGGGGACAATCTCCTACGAGCAGTACTTC.

This clone was counted only a few times. The chain joins TRBV7-9 to TRBJ1-6; 7 nucleotides agree with TRBD1. Germline values: CDR1 SEHNR, CDR2 FQNEAQ (reference sequence). The CDR3 has 14 residues. V lost 5 bases to trimming and J lost 5 bases; unmatched junction nucleotides: 3. The CDR3 nucleotides read TGTGCCAGCAGCCCCGGGACAGATAATTCACCCCTCCACTTT. The encoded protein is CASSPGTDNSPLHF.

As to this clone: The sample has other DNA sequences that encode this CDR3 too. The CDR3 spells CASSVDGSSYEQYF. CDR3 DNA sequence: TGTGCCAGCAGCGTAGATGGGAGCTCCTACGAGCAGTACTTC. This chain uses TRBV9 with TRBJ2-7; maybe TRBD2 (5 bases). CDR3 length: 14 residues. Trimming left V 0 bases short and J 0 bases short, with 7 bases between. Germline V gene sequence: CDR1 SGDLS, CDR2 YYNGEE.

The chain employs TRBV7-2 and TRBJ2-5, with TRBD2 as a possible D gene (7 bases). V was shortened by 5 bases and J by 5 bases, with 18 bases between the two germline ends. CDR3 length: 15 amino acids. CDR1 is SGHTA, CDR2 FQGNSA, per germline. For the CDR3, the DNA is TGTGCCAGCAGCCTCCGAGGGGGGGGCCAGGAGACCCAGTACTTC. Encoded protein: CASSLRGGGQETQYF.

This chain links TRBV3-1 (or the pseudogene TRBV3-2) with TRBJ2-1, with 16 bases that match TRBD2. The germline V gene has CDR1 LGHDT and CDR2 YNNKEL (reference sequence). V was pared by 9 bases and J by 0 bases, with 2 bases of the junction left unmatched. CDR3 length: 16 amino acids. The CDR3 protein is CARGLAGGFSYNEQFF. The DNA of the CDR3 is TGTGCCAGGGGACTAGCGGGAGGGTTCTCCTACAATGAGCAGTTCTTC.

In this sample, this clone turned up once. The chain combines TRBV5-1 with TRBJ2-7, with 8 bases aligning to TRBD1. CDR1 is SGHRS, CDR2 YFSETQ, per germline. V lost 4 bases to trimming and J lost 4 bases; unmatched junction nucleotides: 4. The CDR3 has 13 amino acids. The CDR3 bases are TGCGCCAGCAGCAGGGGACAGGTTTACGAGCAGTACTTC. Translation gives CASSRGQVYEQYF.

This rearrangement joins TRBV4-3 to TRBJ2-7, with 7 bases that match TRBD1. V was pared by 5 bases and J by 0 bases, with 7 bases of the junction left unmatched. The CDR3 consists of 15 residues. In germline, CDR1 is LGHNA, CDR2 YSLEER. The CDR3 spells CASSARDRDSYEQYF. Written as DNA, the CDR3 is TGCGCCAGCAGCGCCCGGGACAGAGACTCCTACGAGCAGTACTTC.

The chain uses TRBV7-2 and TRBJ1-3, with 10 nucleotides matching TRBD1. Germline V gene sequence: CDR1 SGHTA, CDR2 FQGNSA. The CDR3 covers 16 residues. Unmatched junction bases numbered 4, after V lost 1 base and J lost 4 bases. CDR3 sequence: CASSLGGQGKGNTIYF. DNA for the CDR3: TGTGCCAGCAGCTTAGGGGGACAGGGGAAAGGAAACACCATATATTTT.

This clone has more than one count but fewer than ten. The J gene is TRBJ2-7, the V gene TRBV6-1; 7 bases are shared with TRBD1. CDR1 MNHNS and CDR2 SASEGT come from the germline V gene. The CDR3 loop spans 15 amino acids. V lost 2 bases, J lost 6 bases, and 10 bases stayed unmatched. The CDR3: CASSEFYRGMVEQYF. The CDR3, as DNA: TGTGCCAGCAGTGAATTTTACAGGGGAATGGTCGAGCAGTACTTC.

V usage is TRBV6-5 and J usage is TRBJ1-1; 9 bases map to TRBD1. With 6 bases clipped from V and 2 bases from J, the junction kept 4 bases outside the gene matches. CDR1 MNHEY and CDR2 SVGAGI come from the germline V gene. This CDR3 region has 14 residues. This chain's CDR3 is CASRPTGGNTEAFF. The CDR3 nucleotides read TGTGCCAGCAGGCCAACAGGGGGCAACACTGAAGCTTTCTTT.

The chain carries TRBV13 and TRBJ2-7; weak D call: TRBD1 (6 bases). Trimming took off 5 bases at V and 2 bases at J, with 13 bases between the two ends. The CDR3 is 14 amino acids. The V gene's germline CDR1 is PRHDT and CDR2 FYEKMQ (reference sequence). Here the CDR3 DNA reads TGTGCCAGCAGCCCAACTAAGGGGGCCTACGAGCAGTACTTC. Translation: CASSPTKGAYEQYF. Filled out from reference TRBV13 and TRBJ2-7, the complete variable domain reads AAGVIQSPRHLIKEKRETATLKCYPIPRHDTVYWYQQGPGQDPQFLISFYEKMQSDKGSIPDRFSAQQFSDYHSELNMSSLELGDSALYFCASSPTKGAYEQYFGPGTRLTVT.

J is TRBJ1-2 and V is TRBV10-2; tentatively, D is TRBD1 (6 bases). The CDR3 spans 15 residues. V was trimmed by 5 bases and J by 0 bases, leaving 13 bases between them. The germline V gene encodes CDR1 WSHSY and CDR2 SAAADI. In DNA, the CDR3 is TGCGCCAGCAGTTCAAGGGGGGGGACTAACTATGGCTACACCTTC. It is translated as CASSSRGGTNYGYTF.

CDR3 region: CASSQATGEHQPQHF. Written as DNA, the CDR3 is TGCGCCAGCAGCCAAGCGACAGGGGAGCATCAGCCCCAGCATTTT. The genes are TRBV4-3 and TRBJ1-5; 8 bases align to TRBD1. Germline CDR1 LGHNA, CDR2 YSLEER. The length of the CDR3 is 15 residues. Trimming removed 1 base from V and 5 bases from J; junction bases left unmatched: 4.

This chain uses TRBV9 with TRBJ1-3; D remains ambiguous. The CDR3 length is 14 residues. V lost 4 bases and J lost 4, with 12 bases in between. CDR1 SGDLS and CDR2 YYNGEE come from the germline V gene. CDR3 bases: TGTGCCAGCAGCACCCGCTTGGGCGGAAACACCATATATTTT. Its translation is CASSTRLGGNTIYF.

This rearrangement joins TRBV12-5 to TRBJ1-1; D is ambiguous. The CDR3 is 14 residues long. CDR1 and CDR2 (germline): LGHNT, FRNRAP. The V and J ends lost 6 bases and 0 bases respectively, with 11 bases between them. CDR3 protein: CASGPLPMNTEAFF. The CDR3 DNA reads TGTGCTAGTGGCCCTCTACCCATGAACACTGAAGCTTTCTTT.

The gene calls are TRBV9 and TRBJ2-7; 9 bases agree with TRBD1. J lost 3 bases, V lost 3 bases, and 16 bases had no gene match. This CDR3 region has 18 residues. Germline loops: CDR1 SGDLS, CDR2 YYNGEE. CDR3 bases: TGTGCCAGCAGCGGAGAGGGGGGAACTGGACAGGGGTTCTACGAGCAGTACTTC. It yields the protein CASSGEGGTGQGFYEQYF.

Only a few counts were recorded for this clone. This chain joins TRBV20-1 and TRBJ2-7; D gene uncertain. Germline lookup yields CDR1 DFQATT and CDR2 SNEGSKA (reference sequence). This CDR3 is 9 amino acids long. CDR3 amino acids: CSAHPLEVV. Here the CDR3 DNA reads TGCAGTGCTCATCCCCTTGAGGTGGTT.

The chain joins TRBV19 to TRBJ2-3; TRBD1 matches 11 bases. CDR3 length: 16 residues. V lost 1 base and J lost 4; bases outside the gene matches: 4. Germline CDR1 is LNHDA and CDR2 is SQIVND (reference sequence). The CDR3 DNA is TGTGCCAGTAGTATAGTGAGGGGACAGGGGGCAGATACGCAGTATTTT. Translation: CASSIVRGQGADTQYF.

This clone was seen a few times. The rearrangement uses TRBV27 and TRBJ2-5, with 9 positions matching TRBD1. After removal of 6 bases from V and 5 bases from J, the junction contained 7 bases not matched to a gene. Germline V gives CDR1 MNHEY, CDR2 SMNVEV (reference sequence). The CDR3 spans 14 residues. The CDR3 DNA reads TGTGCCAGCAGGGGACAGGGAATCGGTGAGACCCAGTACTTC. Protein product: CASRGQGIGETQYF.

A few counts support this clone. The CDR3: CAISGSNTEAFF. Here the CDR3 DNA reads TGTGCCATCAGTGGGAGTAACACTGAAGCTTTCTTT. The chain recombines TRBV10-3 with TRBJ1-1; D gene uncertain. Deletions cut 4 bases from V and 2 bases from J, with 5 bases between. This CDR3 region has 12 residues. CDR1 and CDR2 (germline): ENHRY, SYGVKD.

This chain's CDR3 is CASSPSSGSTDTQYF. CDR3 bases: TGTGCCAGCAGCCCGTCTAGCGGGAGCACAGATACGCAGTATTTT. The chain couples TRBV3-1 (or the pseudogene TRBV3-2) to TRBJ2-3; 8 positions match TRBD2. Germline V gene data show CDR1 as LGHDT and CDR2 as YNNKEL (reference sequence). With 4 bases clipped from V and 0 bases from J, the junction kept 3 bases outside the gene matches. CDR3 length: 15 residues.

The chain combines TRBV23-1 with TRBJ2-7, with a possible D match to TRBD2 (6 bases). TRBV23-1 is noted as an ORF with a role that remains uncertain. Trimming pared 1 base from V and 5 bases from J, leaving 21 bases between. This CDR3 has 17 amino acids. The CDR3 DNA follows: TGCGCCAGCAGTCAATGGAACCGGGACTCCCGGTTAGACGAGCAGTACTTC. The encoded protein is CASSQWNRDSRLDEQYF.

The chain recombines TRBV15 with TRBJ2-5, with unresolved D. This CDR3 is 12 amino acids long. Germline assignment: CDR1 LNHNV and CDR2 YYDKDF (reference sequence). V was pared by 1 base and J by 4 bases, with 4 bases between. The CDR3 is CATSRAGETQYF. The CDR3 nucleotides read TGTGCCACCAGCAGAGCCGGAGAGACCCAGTACTTC.

The rearrangement links TRBV19 to TRBJ2-7; 9 nucleotides align to TRBD1. The CDR3 spans 15 residues. The ends lost 7 bases at V and 4 bases at J; junction bases unmatched: 11. Looked up from germline, CDR1 is LNHDA and CDR2 is SQIVND (reference sequence). The CDR3 bases are TGTGCCAGTATTGCCCGGGACAGGGTCTTTTACGAGCAGTACTTC. Residues: CASIARDRVFYEQYF.

This clone has only one observation. The V gene is TRBV7-2, the J gene TRBJ1-2; TRBD1 matches at 9 bases. Trimming took 7 bases from V and 5 from J; bases not matched to a gene: 5. The CDR3 has 13 residues. In germline, CDR1 is SGHTA, CDR2 FQGNSA. In DNA form, the CDR3 reads TGTGCCAGCAACAGGGGGCAAGGGTATGGCTACACCTTC. Residues: CASNRGQGYGYTF.

The genes are TRBV9 and TRBJ2-1; TRBD2 matches 11 bases. This CDR3 is 17 amino acids long. CDR1 is SGDLS, CDR2 YYNGEE, per germline. After removal of 0 bases from V and 4 bases from J, the junction contained 6 bases not matched to a gene. In DNA, the CDR3 is TGTGCCAGCAGCGTAGGCGGTAGCGGGGGGGATTACAATGAGCAGTTCTTC. Encoded protein: CASSVGGSGGDYNEQFF.